The 20 T cell receptor beta chains reported below all come from one sample, sequenced in a study of blood T cell repertoires in COVID-19. Assay used: immunoSEQ multiplex PCR; TCRdb lists only in-frame clones, some missing. Of about 170,000 clones in the sample, roughly 80% were seen once. The sequencing input was peripheral blood. The receptors here all came from a woman of 80 years or more with COVID-19, enrolled during active disease.

The V and J genes are TRBV14 and TRBJ2-1, with TRBD2 as a possible D gene (5 bases). V lost 2 bases, J lost 3 bases, and 11 bases lay in between. This CDR3 is built from 15 residues. Germline CDR1 and CDR2: SGHDN and FVKESK. CDR3 sequence: CASSQWESVYNEQFF. For the CDR3, the DNA is TGTGCCAGCAGCCAATGGGAGTCAGTCTACAATGAGCAGTTCTTC.

At least ten counts were recorded for this clone. V gene TRBV24-1 combines with J gene TRBJ2-5, with TRBD1 as a possible D gene (7 bases). V shed 3 bases and J shed 6 bases, with 13 bases lying between them. There are 14 residues in the CDR3. Germline CDR1 is KGHDR and CDR2 is SFDVKD. The CDR3: CATSDPRRGQTQYF. CDR3 coding DNA: TGTGCCACCAGTGATCCCCGGAGGGGGCAGACCCAGTACTTC.

The chain combines TRBV5-1 with TRBJ2-5; 7 bases agree with TRBD1. J lost 5 bases, V lost 0 bases, and 4 bases had no gene match. There are 14 residues in the CDR3. Per the germline V gene, CDR1 is SGHRS and CDR2 is YFSETQ. The CDR3 DNA sequence: TGCGCCAGCAGCTTGGGACAGGGCGTTGAGACCCAGTACTTC. It translates to CASSLGQGVETQYF.

The V call is TRBV20-1, the J call TRBJ2-1; 14 bases align to TRBD2. CDR3 length equals 17 residues. Germline CDR1 DFQATT, CDR2 SNEGSKA (reference sequence). After removal of 3 bases from V and 1 base from J, the junction contained 5 bases not matched to a gene. DNA of the CDR3: TGCAGTGCTAGTTCGGGACTAGCGGGAGTTTCCTACAATGAGCAGTTCTTC. It encodes CSASSGLAGVSYNEQFF.

The V and J genes are TRBV2 and TRBJ1-2; perhaps TRBD1 as D (6 bases). The CDR3 sequence is 14 residues long. V was clipped by 5 bases and J by 0 bases, with 10 bases between them. Germline assignment: CDR1 SNHLY and CDR2 FYNNEI. Here the CDR3 reads CASSTGSPNYGYTF. CDR3 bases: TGTGCCAGCAGTACAGGGAGCCCTAACTATGGCTACACCTTC.

The V call is TRBV2, the J call TRBJ1-5, with D possibly TRBD1 on 5 matching bases. CDR1 and CDR2 (germline): SNHLY, FYNNEI. Trimming removed 3 bases from V and 9 bases from J, with 12 bases in between. This CDR3 has 13 amino acids. The CDR3 spells CASSDRAGRPQHF. CDR3 coding DNA: TGTGCCAGCAGTGATAGGGCAGGGCGGCCCCAGCATTTT.

Remarks on this clone: Sequence at one end of the junction differs from germline and may be a read error. The V and J genes are TRBV7-7 and TRBJ2-2; D is unclear. CDR3 length equals 13 residues. Per the germline V gene, CDR1 is SSHAT and CDR2 is FNYEAQ (reference sequence). The CDR3 spells CASSLPGTGELFF. The CDR3 nucleotides are TGTGCTAGCAGCTTACCCGGGACCGGGGAGCTGTTTTTT.

In its sample, this clone was seen once. V gene TRBV5-1 combines with J gene TRBJ2-7; D gene unclear. This CDR3 region has 13 residues. Deletions cut 0 bases from V and 5 bases from J, with 9 bases between. The germline V gene has CDR1 SGHRS and CDR2 YFSETQ. The CDR3 sequence is CASSLGPVDEQYF. The CDR3 DNA is TGCGCCAGCAGCTTGGGGCCCGTGGACGAGCAGTACTTC.

The chain has TRBV7-2 and TRBJ2-7; tentative D call: TRBD1 (6 bases). The CDR3 length is 14 residues. The germline CDR1 and CDR2 sequences are SGHTA and FQGNSA. Deletions cut 7 bases from V and 0 bases from J, with 13 bases between. The CDR3 here is CASIPGQSSYEQYF. The CDR3 coding sequence is TGTGCCAGCATCCCTGGACAGTCCTCCTACGAGCAGTACTTC.

The chain couples TRBV20-1 to TRBJ2-1; the match to TRBD2 covers 8 bases. The CDR3 runs 14 residues. CDR1 and CDR2 (germline): DFQATT, SNEGSKA (reference sequence). With 3 bases clipped from V and 5 bases from J, the junction kept 6 bases outside the gene matches. CDR3 nucleotide sequence: TGCAGTGCTAGTGTTAGCGGGGCCAACAATGAGCAGTTCTTC. It yields the protein CSASVSGANNEQFF.

V is TRBV11-2 and J is TRBJ2-7; 10 bases are shared with TRBD1. Looked up from germline, CDR1 is SGHAT and CDR2 is FQNNGV. This CDR3 has 18 residues. The junction had 14 bases not matched to a gene; V was cut back by 5 bases and J by 1 base. CDR3 in amino acids: CASSRGDRGPWGSYEQYF. The DNA of the CDR3 is TGTGCCAGCAGCCGTGGAGACAGGGGGCCTTGGGGTTCCTACGAGCAGTACTTC.

The sample holds one count of this clone. Other DNA sequences in the sample encode the same CDR3. The gene calls are TRBV5-1 and TRBJ2-1; weak D call: TRBD2 (5 bases). This CDR3 spans 15 amino acids. The germline V gene has CDR1 SGHRS and CDR2 YFSETQ. The V end was cut by 1 base, the J end by 0 bases, with 8 bases between. The CDR3 protein is CASSLTGSSYNEQFF. DNA for the CDR3: TGCGCCAGCAGCTTGACGGGAAGCTCCTACAATGAGCAGTTCTTC.

This sequence joins TRBV4-1 and TRBJ2-1; TRBD2 aligns across 7 bases. The CDR3 is made up of 13 amino acids. The V segment lost 4 bases and the J segment 9 bases; nucleotides outside the gene matches: 6. CDR1 and CDR2 (germline): MGHRA, YSYEKL. This CDR3 is CASSLRLAGEQFF. The CDR3 DNA follows: TGCGCCAGCAGCCTAAGACTAGCAGGTGAGCAGTTCTTC.

The chain recombines TRBV12-5 with TRBJ1-2, with D tentatively TRBD1 (6 bases). Trimming took off 2 bases at V and 0 bases at J, with 13 bases between the two ends. Germline CDR1 reads LGHNT; CDR2 reads FRNRAP. The CDR3 is 16 amino acids. DNA for the CDR3: TGTGCTAGTGGTTTGACCGGGACAAGCTCTAACTATGGCTACACCTTC. Protein: CASGLTGTSSNYGYTF.

In this sample, this clone turned up many times. The chain combines TRBV2 with TRBJ2-7; D call uncertain. The CDR3 covers 16 residues. V lost 0 bases and J 2 bases, leaving 14 bases between the germline ends. Germline V gene sequence: CDR1 SNHLY, CDR2 FYNNEI. The CDR3 DNA reads as TGTGCCAGCAGTGAAGCACCAGGTGGGTCAACCTACGAGCAGTACTTC. This gives the protein CASSEAPGGSTYEQYF.

The genes are TRBV10-2 and TRBJ1-5; 11 bases map to TRBD1. This CDR3 contains 16 residues. Germline CDR1 is WSHSY and CDR2 is SAAADI. J gave up 7 bases and V 6 bases, and 11 bases lay outside the gene matches. The CDR3 loop is CASSKSGTGGWQPQHF. CDR3 sequence (DNA): TGCGCCAGCAGCAAATCCGGGACAGGGGGTTGGCAGCCCCAGCATTTT.

In its sample, this clone was seen once. V gene TRBV9 combines with J gene TRBJ2-1, with 8 bases matching TRBD2. The CDR3 runs 15 residues. J lost 1 base, V lost 5 bases, and 5 bases had no gene match. Germline lookup yields CDR1 SGDLS and CDR2 YYNGEE. The CDR3 bases are TGTGCCAGCAGTCTCAGCGGGAGTTCCTACAATGAGCAGTTCTTC. Its translation: CASSLSGSSYNEQFF.

The CDR3 reads CATSRVRGSGNTIYF. The CDR3 coding sequence is TGTGCCACCAGCAGAGTCCGCGGCTCTGGAAACACCATATATTTT. This chain connects TRBV15 to TRBJ1-3; D gene ambiguous. Germline-derived CDR1 and CDR2 are LNHNV and YYDKDF (reference sequence). V lost 1 base, J lost 0 bases, and 7 bases lay in between. The CDR3 is made up of 15 amino acids.

The chain recombines TRBV10-2 with TRBJ2-5, with D possibly being TRBD1 (6 bases). The V end was cut by 4 bases, the J end by 5 bases, with 11 bases between. Per the germline V gene, CDR1 is WSHSY and CDR2 is SAAADI. CDR3 length: 13 amino acids. The CDR3 spells CASSGTQGETQYF. CDR3 coding DNA: TGCGCCAGCAGTGGTACCCAGGGGGAGACCCAGTACTTC.

This chain joins TRBV10-3 and TRBJ2-5, with D maybe TRBD1 (5 bases). Trimming took 2 bases from V and 7 from J, leaving 11 bases between them. CDR3 length: 13 residues. Germline CDR1 reads ENHRY; CDR2 reads SYGVKD. Here the CDR3 DNA reads TGTGCCATCAGTGAGACCGCCACAGGGACCCAGTACTTC. Protein: CAISETATGTQYF.